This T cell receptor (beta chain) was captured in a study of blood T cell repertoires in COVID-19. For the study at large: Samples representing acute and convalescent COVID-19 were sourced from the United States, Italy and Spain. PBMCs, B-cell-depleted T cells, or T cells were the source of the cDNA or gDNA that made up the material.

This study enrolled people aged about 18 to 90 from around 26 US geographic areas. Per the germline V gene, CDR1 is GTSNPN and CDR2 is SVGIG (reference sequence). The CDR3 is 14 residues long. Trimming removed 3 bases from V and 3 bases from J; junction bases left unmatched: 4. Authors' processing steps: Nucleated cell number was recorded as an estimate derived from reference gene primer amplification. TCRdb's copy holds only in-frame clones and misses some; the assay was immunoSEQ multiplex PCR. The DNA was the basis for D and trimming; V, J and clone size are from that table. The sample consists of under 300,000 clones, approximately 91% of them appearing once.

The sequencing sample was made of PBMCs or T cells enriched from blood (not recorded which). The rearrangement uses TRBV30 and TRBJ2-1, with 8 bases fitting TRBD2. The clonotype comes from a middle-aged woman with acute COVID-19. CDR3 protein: CAWRTSGLYNEQFF. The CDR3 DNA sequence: TGTGCCTGGAGAACTAGCGGACTCTACAATGAGCAGTTCTTC.